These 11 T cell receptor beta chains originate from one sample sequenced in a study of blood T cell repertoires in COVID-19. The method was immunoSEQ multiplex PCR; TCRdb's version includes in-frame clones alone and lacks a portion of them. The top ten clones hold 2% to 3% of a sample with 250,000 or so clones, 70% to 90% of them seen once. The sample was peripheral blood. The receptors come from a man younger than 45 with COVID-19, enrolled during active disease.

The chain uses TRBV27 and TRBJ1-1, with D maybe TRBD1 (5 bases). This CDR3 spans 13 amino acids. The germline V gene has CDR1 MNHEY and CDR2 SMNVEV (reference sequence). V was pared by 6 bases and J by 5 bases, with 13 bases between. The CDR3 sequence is CASSLSGGTEAFF. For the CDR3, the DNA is TGTGCCAGCAGCCTATCCGGGGGGACTGAAGCTTTCTTT.

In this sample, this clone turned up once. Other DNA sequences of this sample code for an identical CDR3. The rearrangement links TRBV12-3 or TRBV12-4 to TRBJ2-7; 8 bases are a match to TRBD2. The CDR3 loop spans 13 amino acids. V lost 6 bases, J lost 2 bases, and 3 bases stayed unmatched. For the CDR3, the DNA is TGTGCCAGCAGCGGGAGGGGCCCCTACGAGCAGTACTTC. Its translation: CASSGRGPYEQYF.

In DNA form, the CDR3 reads TGTGCCAGTAGTATAATGTACCTGGGGGGACAGGGGATTTCTGGGGCCAACGTCCTGACTTTC. It is translated as CASSIMYLGGQGISGANVLTF. The chain couples TRBV19 to TRBJ2-6; TRBD1 matches at 10 bases. The germline gives CDR1 LNHDA, CDR2 SQIVND (reference sequence). Trimming took 2 bases from V and 1 from J; bases not matched to a gene: 14. The CDR3 covers 21 residues.

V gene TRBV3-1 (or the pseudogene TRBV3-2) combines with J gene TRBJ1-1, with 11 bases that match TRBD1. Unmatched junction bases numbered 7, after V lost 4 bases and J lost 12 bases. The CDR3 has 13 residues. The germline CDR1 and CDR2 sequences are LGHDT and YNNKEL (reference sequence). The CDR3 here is CASSPPGQGATFF. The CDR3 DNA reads TGTGCCAGCAGCCCACCAGGACAGGGGGCGACTTTCTTT.

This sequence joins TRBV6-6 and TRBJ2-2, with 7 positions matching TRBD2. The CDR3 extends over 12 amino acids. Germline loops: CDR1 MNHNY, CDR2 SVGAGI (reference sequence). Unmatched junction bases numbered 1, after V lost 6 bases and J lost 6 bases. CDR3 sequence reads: CASRGLAGELFF. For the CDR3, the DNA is TGTGCCAGCAGAGGACTAGCCGGGGAGCTGTTTTTT.

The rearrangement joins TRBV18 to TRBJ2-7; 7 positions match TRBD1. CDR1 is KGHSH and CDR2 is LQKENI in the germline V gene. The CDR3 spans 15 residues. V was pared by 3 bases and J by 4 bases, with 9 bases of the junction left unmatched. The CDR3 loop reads CASSPQTGTAYEQYF. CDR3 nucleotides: TGTGCCAGCTCACCTCAGACCGGGACAGCATACGAGCAGTACTTC.

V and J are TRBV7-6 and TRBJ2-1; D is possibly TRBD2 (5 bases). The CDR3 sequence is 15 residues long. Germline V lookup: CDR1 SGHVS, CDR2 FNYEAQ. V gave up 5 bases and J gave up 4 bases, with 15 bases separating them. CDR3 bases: TGTGCCAGCAGCGAGGGCCCTGGGGTTTACAATGAGCAGTTCTTC. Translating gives CASSEGPGVYNEQFF.

Here the CDR3 DNA reads TGTGCCAGCAGCTTTTACAGGGCGGAAACTAATGAAAAACTGTTTTTT. As protein: CASSFYRAETNEKLFF. The chain couples TRBV5-6 to TRBJ1-4; maybe TRBD1 (6 bases). The CDR3 has 16 amino acids. V was cut by 2 bases and J by 1 base, with 12 bases left in between. Per the germline V gene, CDR1 is SGHDT and CDR2 is YYEEEE.

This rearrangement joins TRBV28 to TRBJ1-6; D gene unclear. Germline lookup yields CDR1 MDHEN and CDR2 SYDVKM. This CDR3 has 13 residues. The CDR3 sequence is CASFSVDNSPLHF. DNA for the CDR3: TGTGCAAGTTTTTCTGTAGATAATTCACCCCTCCACTTT.

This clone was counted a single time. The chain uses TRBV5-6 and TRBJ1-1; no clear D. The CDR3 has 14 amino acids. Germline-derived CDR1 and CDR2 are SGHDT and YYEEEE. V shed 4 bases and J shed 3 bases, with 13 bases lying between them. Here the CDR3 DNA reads TGTGCCAGCAGCGCAGGCCCCTTGGACACTGAAGCTTTCTTT. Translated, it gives CASSAGPLDTEAFF.

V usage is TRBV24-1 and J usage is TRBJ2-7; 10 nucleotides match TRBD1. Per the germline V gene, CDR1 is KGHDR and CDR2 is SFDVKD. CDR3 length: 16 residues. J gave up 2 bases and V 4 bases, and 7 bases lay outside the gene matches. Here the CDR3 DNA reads TGTGCCACCAGTGACAAAGGGACAGGGGAGGCCTACGAGCAGTACTTC. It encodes CATSDKGTGEAYEQYF.